Below are 32 T cell receptor beta chains sequenced from a single sample in a study of blood T cell repertoires in COVID-19. TCRdb's copy holds only in-frame clones and misses some; the assay was immunoSEQ multiplex PCR. Altogether 250,000 to 350,000 clones are present, more than 85% being singletons, with the ten largest covering about a fifth. Input material: PBMCs or T cells enriched from blood (not recorded which). Receptor source: a woman in her 30s who had recovered from COVID-19.

The CDR3 sequence is CASSLTYGEKLFF. The CDR3 DNA follows: TGTGCCAGCAGTTTAACCTACGGGGAAAAACTGTTTTTT. This rearrangement joins TRBV27 to TRBJ1-4; D gene uncertain. Per germline, CDR1 MNHEY and CDR2 SMNVEV (reference sequence). The CDR3 is 13 amino acids. V lost 2 bases and J 8 bases, leaving 9 bases between the germline ends.

V gene TRBV7-3 combines with J gene TRBJ1-1; the match to TRBD1 covers 10 bases. CDR3 size: 16 residues. Germline V gene data show CDR1 as SGHTA and CDR2 as FQGTGA. V gave up 6 bases and J gave up 1 base; unmatched junction bases: 8. The CDR3 spells CASRSGTGVGNTEAFF. CDR3 coding DNA: TGTGCCAGCAGATCTGGGACAGGGGTTGGGAACACTGAAGCTTTCTTT. Complete variable domain (other parts from reference TRBV7-3 and TRBJ1-1): GAGVSQTPSNKVTEKGKYVELRCDPISGHTALYWYRQSLGQGPEFLIYFQGTGAADDSGLPNDRFFAVRPEGSVSTLKIQRTERGDSAVYLCASRSGTGVGNTEAFFGQGTRLTVV.

This clone was recorded once. In nucleotides, the CDR3 is TGTGCCAGCAGCAGACAAACGGGACAATCTTACGAGCAGTACTTC. Amino acids: CASSRQTGQSYEQYF. This chain links TRBV5-4 with TRBJ2-7; possible D gene TRBD1, 6 bases. This CDR3 region has 15 residues. Germline values: CDR1 SGHNT, CDR2 YYREEE (reference sequence). Trimming took 4 bases from V and 4 from J, leaving 18 bases between them. Using reference TRBV5-4 and TRBJ2-7 for the parts outside the CDR3, the full variable domain is ETGVTQSPTHLIKTRGQQVTLRCSSQSGHNTVSWYQQALGQGPQFIFQYYREEENGRGNFPPRFSGLQFPNYSSELNVNALELDDSALYLCASSRQTGQSYEQYFGPGTRLTVT.

The chain employs TRBV18 and TRBJ1-2; D gene ambiguous. The CDR3 length is 14 residues. The germline V gene encodes CDR1 KGHSH and CDR2 LQKENI. Trimming left V 3 bases short and J 2 bases short, with 10 bases between. The CDR3 DNA follows: TGTGCCAGCTCACCTCCGTGGAGGAACTATGGCTACACCTTC. Amino acid sequence: CASSPPWRNYGYTF.

V usage is TRBV28 and J usage is TRBJ1-6; possible D gene TRBD1, 6 bases. Germline V gene lookup returns CDR1 MDHEN and CDR2 SYDVKM. The length of the CDR3 is 12 residues. The V gene lost 2 bases and the J gene lost 14 bases, with 10 bases spanning the gap. Written as DNA, the CDR3 is TGTGCCAGCAGTTTAACAGGGAATACCCTCCACTTT. Its translation: CASSLTGNTLHF.

This chain connects TRBV9 to TRBJ1-2; 9 nucleotides match TRBD1. This CDR3 spans 13 amino acids. Germline CDR1 is SGDLS and CDR2 is YYNGEE. V dropped 4 bases and J dropped 8; count of bases not matched to a gene: 6. The CDR3 region has the DNA TGTGCCAGCAGCAAACAGGGGGCTAACGGCTACACCTTC. Translating it yields CASSKQGANGYTF.

This clone was observed a single time. The gene calls are TRBV25-1 and TRBJ1-1; 7 bases agree with TRBD1. CDR1 and CDR2 from the germline V gene are MGHDK and SYGVNS. The V segment lost 3 bases and the J segment 1 base; nucleotides outside the gene matches: 2. CDR3 length equals 14 residues. CDR3 sequence: CASSEDRTNTEAFF. CDR3 sequence (DNA): TGTGCCAGCAGTGAGGACAGGACGAACACTGAAGCTTTCTTT.

This sequence joins TRBV6-5 and TRBJ2-7; 7 bases are a match to TRBD1. After removal of 5 bases from V and 4 bases from J, the junction contained 5 bases not matched to a gene. There are 13 residues in the CDR3. CDR1 is MNHEY and CDR2 is SVGAGI in the germline V gene. CDR3 sequence reads: CASSTDRIYEQYF. CDR3 in DNA: TGTGCCAGCAGTACGGACAGGATATACGAGCAGTACTTC.

This clone appeared a single time. V usage is TRBV6-5 and J usage is TRBJ1-2, with a tentative D call TRBD1 (5 bases). CDR1 is MNHEY, CDR2 SVGAGI, per germline. CDR3 size: 11 residues. Trimming left V 6 bases short and J 7 bases short, with 9 bases between. Here the CDR3 DNA reads TGTGCCAGCAGCCCGGGGGGTGGCTACACCTTC. Translated: CASSPGGGYTF.

The chain is built from TRBV19 and TRBJ2-5; D might be TRBD2 (6 bases). Germline assignment: CDR1 LNHDA and CDR2 SQIVND (reference sequence). This CDR3 region has 15 residues. The V end was cut by 5 bases, the J end by 1 base, with 14 bases between. CDR3 nucleotide sequence: TGTGCCAGTAGTGATGAGACGGGGGTCCAAGAGACCCAGTACTTC. The encoded protein is CASSDETGVQETQYF.

J is TRBJ2-1 and V is TRBV11-2; tentative D call: TRBD2 (5 bases). The V gene's germline CDR1 is SGHAT and CDR2 FQNNGV. Between the trimmed V and J ends, which lost 5 bases and 7 bases, there was a span of 9 bases. The CDR3 loop spans 12 amino acids. This CDR3 is CASSPLGNEQFF. DNA of the CDR3: TGTGCCAGCAGCCCACTAGGAAATGAGCAGTTCTTC.

The chain combines TRBV5-1 with TRBJ1-3; D is uncertain. Germline V lookup: CDR1 SGHRS, CDR2 YFSETQ. CDR3 size: 16 residues. V dropped 0 bases and J dropped 2 bases, with 12 bases sitting between them. The CDR3 DNA is TGCGCCAGCAGCTTGGAGGGAGGCCAGACTGGAAACACCATATATTTT. It encodes CASSLEGGQTGNTIYF. Full variable domain (outside the CDR3, taken from reference TRBV5-1 and TRBJ1-3): KAGVTQTPRYLIKTRGQQVTLSCSPISGHRSVSWYQQTPGQGLQFLFEYFSETQRNKGNFPGRFSGRQFSNSRSEMNVSTLELGDSALYLCASSLEGGQTGNTIYFGEGSWLTVV.

This clone showed up just once. The chain links TRBV5-5 to TRBJ2-1; D gene unclear. Germline V gene sequence: CDR1 SGHKS, CDR2 YYEKEE (reference sequence). Deletions cut 2 bases from V and 4 bases from J, with 10 bases between. The CDR3 length is 14 residues. In nucleotides, the CDR3 is TGTGCCAGCAGCTTTTCCTACGGTTACAATGAGCAGTTCTTC. Translating gives CASSFSYGYNEQFF.

V gene TRBV18 combines with J gene TRBJ2-1, with 14 nucleotides matching TRBD2. V lost 6 bases, J lost 9 bases, and 7 bases stayed unmatched. Germline values: CDR1 KGHSH, CDR2 LQKENI. The CDR3 extends over 15 amino acids. The CDR3 DNA reads as TGTGCCAGCTCTCCCGGGACTAGCGGGAGAAGTGAGCAGTTCTTC. Its protein is CASSPGTSGRSEQFF.

The table lists this clone with a few counts. J is TRBJ1-2 and V is TRBV7-2, with D perhaps TRBD1 (6 bases). The V gene lost 5 bases and the J gene lost 3 bases, with 13 bases spanning the gap. CDR1 is SGHTA and CDR2 is FQGNSA in the germline V gene. This CDR3 spans 14 amino acids. The CDR3 region is CASSNRASYYGYTF. The CDR3 nucleotides are TGTGCCAGCAGCAACAGGGCATCATACTATGGCTACACCTTC.

The chain combines TRBV7-8 with TRBJ1-1, with a possible D match to TRBD1 (6 bases). Germline assignment: CDR1 SGHVS and CDR2 FQNEAQ. V lost 1 base to trimming and J lost 1 base, with 13 bases between them. The CDR3 runs to 16 residues. The CDR3 DNA sequence: TGTGCCAGCAGCTTAGTGGCAGGGGTTGGGAACACTGAAGCTTTCTTT. It specifies CASSLVAGVGNTEAFF.

V is TRBV7-2 and J is TRBJ2-7; TRBD2 matches at 13 bases. This CDR3 is 15 amino acids long. Germline assignment: CDR1 SGHTA and CDR2 FQGNSA. Trimming removed 5 bases from V and 6 bases from J; junction bases left unmatched: 7. DNA for the CDR3: TGTGCCAGCAGCGCCGGACTAGCGGGAGTCGTCGAGCAGTACTTC. This codes for CASSAGLAGVVEQYF. Variable domain in full (rest from reference TRBV7-2 and TRBJ2-7): GAGVSQSPSNKVTEKGKDVELRCDPISGHTALYWYRQSLGQGLEFLIYFQGNSAPDKSGLPSDRFSAERTGGSVSTLTIQRTQQEDSAVYLCASSAGLAGVVEQYFGPGTRLTVT.

The chain recombines TRBV4-1 with TRBJ1-5, with D unclear. V lost 2 bases to trimming and J lost 1 base, with 9 bases between them. Germline loops: CDR1 MGHRA, CDR2 YSYEKL. The CDR3 has 15 amino acids. As DNA, the CDR3 is TGCGCCAGCAGCCAACTCGAAAGCAGCAATCAGCCCCAGCATTTT. The encoded protein is CASSQLESSNQPQHF.

V usage is TRBV19 and J usage is TRBJ2-1, with TRBD2 matching over 13 bases. The CDR3 has 16 amino acids. Germline V gene sequence: CDR1 LNHDA, CDR2 SQIVND (reference sequence). V lost 5 bases, J lost 9 bases, and 10 bases stayed unmatched. The CDR3 DNA sequence: TGTGCCAGTAGTCCCGGACTAGCGGGAGCAGTCGGTGAGCAGTTCTTC. Amino acids: CASSPGLAGAVGEQFF.

In DNA, the CDR3 is TGTGCCAGCAGCCAAGGGGAGCGGTCCTATGGCTACACCTTC. Translating it yields CASSQGERSYGYTF. The rearrangement links TRBV3-1 (or the pseudogene TRBV3-2) to TRBJ1-2; D is unresolved. From germline, CDR1 is LGHDT and CDR2 YNNKEL (reference sequence). This CDR3 is built from 14 residues. The germline V and J ends were trimmed by 1 base and 4 bases, with 10 bases remaining between them.

The chain employs TRBV15 and TRBJ1-2; D is perhaps TRBD1 (6 bases). Germline CDR1 and CDR2: LNHNV and YYDKDF (reference sequence). This CDR3 spans 13 amino acids. V shed 2 bases and J shed 8 bases, with 12 bases lying between them. CDR3 residues: CATSRNKQGGYTF. The CDR3 DNA reads as TGTGCCACCAGCAGAAATAAGCAGGGGGGCTACACCTTC.

The chain uses TRBV5-5 and TRBJ2-3; 11 bases are shared with TRBD2. The junction had 3 bases not matched to a gene; V was cut back by 5 bases and J by 1 base. CDR3 length equals 15 residues. Germline assignment: CDR1 SGHKS and CDR2 YYEKEE (reference sequence). The CDR3 DNA is TGTGCCAGCAGAGTTAGCGGGGGGGGCACAGATACGCAGTATTTT. This translates into CASRVSGGGTDTQYF.

The V gene is TRBV19, the J gene TRBJ2-7; 10 bases match TRBD2. The trim removed 4 bases at V and 7 bases at J, leaving 10 bases unmatched. The CDR3 contains 15 residues. In germline, CDR1 is LNHDA, CDR2 SQIVND (reference sequence). CDR3 sequence reads: CASSTGTSDRREQYF. CDR3 in DNA: TGTGCCAGTAGTACCGGGACTAGCGATCGGAGGGAGCAGTACTTC.

This chain joins TRBV11-2 and TRBJ1-6; D call uncertain. V shed 1 base and J shed 10 bases, with 11 bases lying between them. The CDR3 totals 14 residues. Looked up from germline, CDR1 is SGHAT and CDR2 is FQNNGV. DNA of the CDR3: TGTGCCAGCAGCTTAGGGGTAGGAGGCTCACCCCTCCACTTT. Translation gives CASSLGVGGSPLHF. The full variable domain, its missing parts supplied by reference TRBV11-2 and TRBJ1-6, is EAGVAQSPRYKIIEKRQSVAFWCNPISGHATLYWYQQILGQGPKLLIQFQNNGVVDDSQLPKDRFSAERLKGVDSTLKIQPAKLEDSAVYLCASSLGVGGSPLHFGNGTRLTVT.

The chain recombines TRBV9 with TRBJ2-5; D is possibly TRBD2 (5 bases). Germline CDR1 SGDLS, CDR2 YYNGEE. V gave up 1 base and J gave up 4 bases, with 14 bases separating them. The CDR3 sequence is 15 residues long. CDR3 in amino acids: CASSVSLASRETQYF. The CDR3 region has the DNA TGTGCCAGCAGCGTATCCCTAGCCTCCCGAGAGACCCAGTACTTC.

The rearrangement joins TRBV7-2 to TRBJ2-7; TRBD1 agrees at 8 bases. Germline V CDR1 and CDR2: SGHTA, FQGNSA. Trimming took 5 bases from V and 3 from J; bases not matched to a gene: 6. The CDR3 spans 14 residues. Here the CDR3 reads CASSLTGEFYEQYF. CDR3 coding DNA: TGTGCCAGCAGCCTGACAGGGGAGTTCTACGAGCAGTACTTC.

This clone was picked up one time. The rearrangement links TRBV2 to TRBJ1-6; D possibly corresponds to TRBD1 (5 bases). V was pared by 6 bases and J by 5 bases, with 8 bases between. Germline V gene data show CDR1 as SNHLY and CDR2 as FYNNEI. The length of the CDR3 is 13 residues. This CDR3 reads CASRQENNSPLHF. Written as DNA, the CDR3 is TGTGCCAGCAGACAGGAAAATAATTCACCCCTCCACTTT.

The chain uses TRBV6-2 or TRBV6-3 and TRBJ2-1, with D possibly being TRBD2 (6 bases). Germline V gene lookup returns CDR1 MNHEY and CDR2 SVGEGT. Trimming took 6 bases from V and 5 from J, leaving 20 bases between them. This CDR3 has 16 residues. CDR3 coding DNA: TGTGCCAGCAGCCGCCCAGGGAAAGGGGAGGACAATGAGCAGTTCTTC. Its translation: CASSRPGKGEDNEQFF.

The chain employs TRBV7-8 and TRBJ2-1; a possible D gene is TRBD2 (5 bases). V lost 5 bases, J lost 6 bases, and 17 bases lay in between. The germline gives CDR1 SGHVS, CDR2 FQNEAQ. The CDR3 loop spans 15 amino acids. CDR3: CASSTLTRAGNEQFF. The CDR3 DNA is TGTGCCAGCAGCACTCTCACACGGGCGGGCAATGAGCAGTTCTTC.

The gene calls are TRBV4-2 and TRBJ1-2; D remains unclear. The ends were cut back, 1 base at V and 4 bases at J, with 10 bases in the middle. This CDR3 has 14 residues. Germline-derived CDR1 and CDR2 are LGHNA and YNFKEQ. The CDR3: CASSQGHPSYGYTF. CDR3 in DNA: TGTGCCAGCAGCCAAGGACATCCCAGCTATGGCTACACCTTC.

The sample holds one count of this clone. This sequence joins TRBV11-2 and TRBJ2-5, with a possible D match to TRBD1 (7 bases). There are 17 residues in the CDR3. Germline CDR1 and CDR2: SGHAT and FQNNGV. The germline V and J ends were trimmed by 0 bases and 3 bases, with 17 bases remaining between them. The CDR3 region has the DNA TGTGCCAGCAGCTTAGATCAGAGAGGGGGCGGGGAAGAGACCCAGTACTTC. The encoded protein is CASSLDQRGGGEETQYF.

V usage is TRBV6-5 and J usage is TRBJ1-1; 9 bases line up with TRBD1. Unmatched junction bases numbered 6, after V lost 1 base and J lost 6 bases. The CDR3 consists of 15 residues. Germline lookup yields CDR1 MNHEY and CDR2 SVGAGI. The CDR3 coding sequence is TGTGCCAGCAGTTACTACAGGGGGCGCGGAGCTGAAGCTTTCTTT. This sequence encodes CASSYYRGRGAEAFF.